A single sample is the source of the 16 T cell receptor beta chains below, sequenced in a study of CD8 T cells in ankylosing spondylitis. Study-level results: Made up of about eight highly homologous variants, a TCR beta motif appeared characteristic of ankylosing spondylitis blood.

The antigens these receptors bind are not known. A single record per CDR3 protein comes from TCRdb applying MiXCR to the 5' RACE reads. The data hold under 450,000 distinct CDR3 sequences, with roughly 15% observed a single time. The sequencing input was blood, either unsorted or a sorted T cell fraction (not recorded which). These TCRs come from a male donor with ankylosing spondylitis.

Worth noting for this clonotype: Mismatch with germline at one junction end may stem from a read error. The gene calls are TRBV7-9 and TRBJ2-7; the match to TRBD2 covers 8 bases. The germline V gene encodes CDR1 SEHNR and CDR2 FQNEAQ (reference sequence). This CDR3 contains 14 residues. CDR3 amino acids: CASNLHGGAGEQYF. The CDR3 DNA reads as TGTGCCAGCAACTTACACGGGGGGGCCGGCGAGCAGTACTTC.

This chain connects TRBV27 to TRBJ2-3; D gene uncertain. CDR1 is MNHEY, CDR2 SMNVEV, per germline (reference sequence). Trimming took off 7 bases at V and 5 bases at J, with 13 bases between the two ends. This CDR3 is built from 13 residues. The CDR3 spells CASMAAVRDTQYF. CDR3 DNA: TGTGCCAGCATGGCGGCGGTGAGAGATACGCAGTATTTT.

The CDR3 sequence: CASSPLAADTQYF. As DNA, the CDR3 is TGTGCCAGCTCACCACTAGCCGCAGATACGCAGTATTTT. This chain uses TRBV18 with TRBJ2-3; D is uncertain. With 1 base removed from V and 4 bases from J, the gap between germline ends came to 6 bases. This CDR3 region has 13 residues. Germline V gives CDR1 KGHSH, CDR2 LQKENI.

The chain has TRBV14 and TRBJ2-1; D possibly uses TRBD1 or TRBD2 (5 bases each). Trimming left V 3 bases short and J 6 bases short, with 21 bases between. The CDR3 runs 17 residues. CDR1 is SGHDN and CDR2 is FVKESK in the germline V gene. CDR3 residues: CASSQGRGRNGGNEQFF. In nucleotides, the CDR3 is TGTGCCAGCAGCCAGGGTCGGGGCAGGAATGGTGGCAATGAGCAGTTCTTC.

This clonotype was seen ten or more times. The rearrangement joins TRBV12-3 or TRBV12-4 to TRBJ1-1, with D maybe TRBD1 (6 bases). Trimming stripped 6 bases from V and 1 base from J, with 18 bases between. The CDR3 runs to 16 residues. Here the CDR3 reads CASSPGGARTNTEAFF. The CDR3 coding sequence is TGTGCCAGCAGCCCGGGGGGGGCACGGACGAACACTGAAGCTTTCTTT.

This clonotype was recorded many times. The gene calls are TRBV20-1 and TRBJ2-5; 11 bases map to TRBD2. V was clipped by 0 bases and J by 2 bases; unmatched bases: 2. The CDR3 extends over 15 amino acids. In germline, CDR1 is DFQATT, CDR2 SNEGSKA (reference sequence). The CDR3 spells CSARDRLAGQETQYF. CDR3 in DNA: TGCAGTGCTAGAGACCGACTAGCGGGGCAAGAGACCCAGTACTTC.

This clonotype has a handful of counts. V is TRBV27 and J is TRBJ2-7; 7 bases align to TRBD1. Losses at the gene ends were 2 bases for V and 3 bases for J; bases not matched to a gene: 7. Germline V gene sequence: CDR1 MNHEY, CDR2 SMNVEV (reference sequence). There are 15 residues in the CDR3. CDR3 residues: CASSLVAQGRYEQYF. CDR3 nucleotides: TGTGCCAGCAGTTTAGTGGCACAGGGGCGCTACGAGCAGTACTTC.

The chain uses TRBV9 and TRBJ1-6; D possibly corresponds to TRBD1 (5 bases). There are 14 residues in the CDR3. V lost 5 bases, J lost 5 bases, and 11 bases lay in between. Looked up from germline, CDR1 is SGDLS and CDR2 is YYNGEE. The DNA of the CDR3 is TGTGCCAGCAGACCCGACAGCGATAATTCACCCCTCCACTTT. Amino acids: CASRPDSDNSPLHF.

This CDR3 reads CASSWDERGNTIYF. CDR3 bases: TGTGCCAGCAGTTGGGACGAGAGGGGAAACACCATATATTTT. J is TRBJ1-3 and V is TRBV28, with D maybe TRBD1 (5 bases). V was cut by 4 bases and J by 4 bases, with 11 bases left in between. Per germline, CDR1 MDHEN and CDR2 SYDVKM. This CDR3 spans 14 amino acids.

The rearrangement links TRBV27 to TRBJ1-4, with 7 bases that match TRBD1. Germline V gene lookup returns CDR1 MNHEY and CDR2 SMNVEV (reference sequence). V shed 3 bases, J shed 10 bases, and the junction held 11 bases outside the gene matches. The CDR3 sequence is 15 residues long. CDR3 amino acids: CASSFEGGAGRKLFF. The CDR3 nucleotides are TGTGCCAGCAGTTTCGAAGGGGGCGCCGGGAGAAAACTGTTTTTT.

The chain recombines TRBV6-1 with TRBJ1-2; D is ambiguous. V lost 3 bases, J lost 4 bases, and 12 bases lay in between. Germline V lookup: CDR1 MNHNS, CDR2 SASEGT. CDR3 length: 14 residues. The CDR3 sequence is CASSDSGDTYGYTF. For the CDR3, the DNA is TGTGCCAGCAGTGATTCGGGAGACACCTATGGCTACACCTTC.

Concerning this clonotype itself: A single base separates this from a much larger clone, so it may be a read error. The gene calls are TRBV3-1 and TRBJ2-3, with D tentatively TRBD1 or TRBD2 (5 bases each). Germline V gene data show CDR1 as LGHDT and CDR2 as YNNKEL (reference sequence). This CDR3 contains 17 residues. Trimming left V 2 bases short and J 3 bases short, with 18 bases between. CDR3 amino acids: CASSQRGSGLRTDTQYF. The CDR3 DNA sequence: TGTGCCAGCAGCCAAAGGGGAAGCGGTTTGCGGACAGATACGCAGTATTTT.

This clonotype was recorded a few times. The chain joins TRBV21-1 to TRBJ1-2. TRBV21-1 counts as a pseudogene. This CDR3 contains 15 residues. DNA of the CDR3: TGTGCCAGCAGCAAAGCAACACCTCCTAACTATGGCTACACCTTC. Amino acid sequence: CASSKATPPNYGYTF.

J is TRBJ2-3 and V is TRBV4-2; TRBD2 matches 7 bases. The CDR3 extends over 16 amino acids. V was clipped by 0 bases and J by 8 bases; unmatched bases: 11. CDR1 is LGHNA, CDR2 YNFKEQ, per germline. The CDR3 DNA sequence: TGTGCCAGCAGCCAAGATGTCAGTAGCGGGCCCCGTACGCAGTATTTT. Translation gives CASSQDVSSGPRTQYF.

The chain employs TRBV19 and TRBJ2-1, with D uncertain. The V end was cut by 3 bases, the J end by 2 bases, with 5 bases between. The CDR3 runs to 13 residues. The germline V gene encodes CDR1 LNHDA and CDR2 SQIVND (reference sequence). This CDR3 is CASSIQAYNEQFF. CDR3 sequence (DNA): TGTGCCAGTAGTATCCAGGCCTACAATGAGCAGTTCTTC.

The chain combines TRBV5-8 with TRBJ1-6; the match to TRBD1 covers 10 bases. J lost 9 bases, V lost 4 bases, and 7 bases had no gene match. Germline loops: CDR1 SGHTS, CDR2 YDEGEE. This CDR3 region has 15 residues. The CDR3 nucleotides are TGTGCCAGCAGCCCCCGCCGGGACAGGGGTTCACCCCTCCACTTT. Its translation is CASSPRRDRGSPLHF.